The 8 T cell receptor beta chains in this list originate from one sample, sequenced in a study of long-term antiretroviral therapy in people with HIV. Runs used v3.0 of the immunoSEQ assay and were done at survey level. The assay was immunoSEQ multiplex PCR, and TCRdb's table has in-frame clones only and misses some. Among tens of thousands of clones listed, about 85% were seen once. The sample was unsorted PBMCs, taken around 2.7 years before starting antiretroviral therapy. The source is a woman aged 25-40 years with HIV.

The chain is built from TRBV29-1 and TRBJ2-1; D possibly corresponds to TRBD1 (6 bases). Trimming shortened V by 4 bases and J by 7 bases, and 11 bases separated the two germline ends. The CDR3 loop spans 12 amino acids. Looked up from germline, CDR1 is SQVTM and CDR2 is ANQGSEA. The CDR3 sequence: CSVARGGNEQFF. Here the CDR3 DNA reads TGCAGCGTTGCCAGGGGTGGGAATGAGCAGTTCTTC.

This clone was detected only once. The CDR3 bases are TGTGCCACCACGGTAGGGGTCCACAATGAGCAGTTCTTC. It codes for CATTVGVHNEQFF. J is TRBJ2-1 and V is TRBV10-3; tentative D call: TRBD1 (5 bases). This CDR3 spans 13 amino acids. Germline V lookup: CDR1 ENHRY, CDR2 SYGVKD. Between the trimmed V and J ends, which lost 10 bases and 5 bases, there was a span of 15 bases.

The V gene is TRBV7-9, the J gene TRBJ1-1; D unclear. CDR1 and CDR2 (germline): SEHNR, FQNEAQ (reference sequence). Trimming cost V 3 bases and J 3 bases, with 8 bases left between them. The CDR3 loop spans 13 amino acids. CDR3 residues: CASSFQQDTEAFF. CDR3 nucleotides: TGTGCCAGCAGCTTTCAGCAGGACACTGAAGCTTTCTTT.

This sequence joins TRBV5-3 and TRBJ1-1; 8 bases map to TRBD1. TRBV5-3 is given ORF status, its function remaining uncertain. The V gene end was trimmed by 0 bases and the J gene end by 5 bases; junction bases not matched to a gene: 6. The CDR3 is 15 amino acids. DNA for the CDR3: TGTGCCAGAAGCTTGGAGGTCAGGGGGCGGACTGAAGCTTTCTTT. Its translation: CARSLEVRGRTEAFF.

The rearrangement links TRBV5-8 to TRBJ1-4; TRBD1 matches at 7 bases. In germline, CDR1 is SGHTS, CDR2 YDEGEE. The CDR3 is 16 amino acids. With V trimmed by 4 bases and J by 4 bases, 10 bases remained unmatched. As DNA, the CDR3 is TGTGCCAGCAGCCTTGGAACAGGGGTTATTAATGAAAAACTGTTTTTT. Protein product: CASSLGTGVINEKLFF.

The CDR3 spells CASSQPEGRGGNTIYF. The DNA for the CDR3 is TGCGCCAGCAGCCAACCCGAGGGCCGGGGGGGAAACACCATATATTTT. The rearrangement uses TRBV4-1 and TRBJ1-3, with D maybe TRBD1 (5 bases). Trimming pared 2 bases from V and 4 bases from J, leaving 15 bases between. This CDR3 comprises 16 residues. Germline V gene lookup returns CDR1 MGHRA and CDR2 YSYEKL.

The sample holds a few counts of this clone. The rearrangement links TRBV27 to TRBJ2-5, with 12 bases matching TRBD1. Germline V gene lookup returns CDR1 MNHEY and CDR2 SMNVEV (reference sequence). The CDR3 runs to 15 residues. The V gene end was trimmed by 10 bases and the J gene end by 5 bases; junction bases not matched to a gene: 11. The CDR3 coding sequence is TGTGCCACCGCACCCGGGACAGGGGGCGCGGAGACCCAGTACTTC. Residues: CATAPGTGGAETQYF.

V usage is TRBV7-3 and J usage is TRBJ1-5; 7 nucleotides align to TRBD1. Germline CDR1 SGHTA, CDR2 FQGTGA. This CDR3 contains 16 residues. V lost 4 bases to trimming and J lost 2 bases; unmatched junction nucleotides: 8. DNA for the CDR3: TGTGCCAGCAGCTCTCCGACAGGGACGGGCAATCAGCCCCAGCATTTT. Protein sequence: CASSSPTGTGNQPQHF.